The rows below give T cell receptor beta chains drawn from one sample of a study of blood T cell repertoires in COVID-19. The repertoire was sequenced with immunoSEQ multiplex PCR; TCRdb's copy has only in-frame clones and lacks some. The table lists fewer than 350,000 clones, approximately 92% of them singletons. Sequencing was done on a sample of peripheral blood. The receptors shown here come from a woman younger than 45 with COVID-19, enrolled during active disease. Both conserved end residues are part of each CDR3. D genes are given only for firm matches. Part of the rows lack a size; the others show once, few, many or a class for expanded clones.

D gene	V gene	clone size	CDR3 length	J gene	CDR3 protein	CDR3 DNA
-	TRBV27	-	20	TRBJ2-6	CASSLSGGGAPVSGANVLTF	TGTGCCAGCAGTTTATCGGGGGGGGGCGCCCCGGTCTCTGGGGCCAACGTCCTGACTTTC
-	TRBV6-5	once	13	TRBJ2-7	CAVASLAIYEQYF	TGTGCCGTAGCAAGCCTAGCGATATACGAGCAGTACTTC
TRBD2	TRBV2	-	14	TRBJ2-5	CASSDASGKETQYF	TGTGCCAGCAGTGACGCTAGCGGTAAAGAGACCCAGTACTTC
TRBD1	TRBV14	-	17	TRBJ2-6	CASSPTGPRSGANVLTF	TGTGCCAGCAGCCCGACAGGGCCAAGATCTGGGGCCAACGTCCTGACTTTC
-	TRBV2	-	13	TRBJ2-2	CASREEGDGELFF	TGTGCCAGCAGGGAAGAGGGAGACGGGGAGCTGTTTTTT
TRBD1	TRBV6-5	-	14	TRBJ2-7	CASRTPGGGYEQYF	TGTGCCAGCAGAACCCCAGGGGGCGGGTACGAGCAGTACTTC
-	TRBV10-2	-	13	TRBJ2-7	CASRLRTDYEQYF	TGCGCCAGCAGACTACGGACAGACTACGAGCAGTACTTC
-	TRBV14	once	13	TRBJ2-3	CASSPADADTQYF	TGTGCCAGCAGCCCAGCGGACGCAGATACGCAGTATTTT
-	TRBV3-1/TRBV3-2	-	16	TRBJ1-2	CASSQVQALNLYGYTF	TGTGCCAGCAGCCAAGTCCAGGCCCTCAACTTATATGGCTACACCTTC
TRBD1	TRBV7-2	-	17	TRBJ1-1	CASSLMGQGLVDTEAFF	TGTGCCAGCAGCTTGATGGGACAGGGATTAGTGGACACTGAAGCTTTCTTT
-	TRBV7-9	-	13	TRBJ2-2	CASSWGEAGELFF	TGTGCCAGCAGCTGGGGGGAGGCCGGGGAGCTGTTTTTT
TRBD2	TRBV20-1	-	16	TRBJ2-1	CSASLIVAGDRGEQFF	TGCAGTGCTAGTCTGATCGTAGCGGGAGATAGAGGGGAGCAGTTCTTC
-	TRBV5-6	-	14	TRBJ1-3	CASSLAGSGNTIYF	TGTGCCAGCAGCTTGGCGGGCTCTGGAAACACCATATATTTT
-	TRBV9	-	14	TRBJ1-1	CASSVDGGITEAFF	TGTGCCAGCAGCGTAGACGGCGGAATCACTGAAGCTTTCTTT
-	TRBV28	once	13	TRBJ2-5	CASSPRTRGTQYF	TGTGCCAGCAGTCCCCGCACCCGGGGGACCCAGTACTTC
TRBD1	TRBV3-1/TRBV3-2	-	17	TRBJ2-1	CASSQGWTGAALDEQFF	TGTGCCAGCAGCCAAGGGTGGACAGGAGCCGCCCTCGATGAGCAGTTCTTC
-	TRBV10-1	-	14	TRBJ1-1	CASRVRREDTEAFF	TGCGCCAGCAGAGTTCGGAGGGAGGACACTGAAGCTTTCTTT
TRBD2	TRBV19	-	15	TRBJ2-7	CASSPTGTSVYEQYF	TGTGCCAGTAGTCCCACCGGGACTAGCGTTTACGAGCAGTACTTC
TRBD1	TRBV5-5	-	15	TRBJ1-5	CASSSRTGLEKPQHF	TGTGCCAGCAGCTCCAGGACAGGGTTGGAGAAGCCCCAGCATTTT
-	TRBV3-1/TRBV3-2	-	13	TRBJ2-1	CASSPRGYNEQFF	TGTGCCAGCAGCCCCCGAGGATACAATGAGCAGTTCTTC
-	TRBV9	-	16	TRBJ2-1	CASSVVSGNSYNEQFF	TGTGCCAGCAGCGTAGTGTCAGGGAACTCCTACAATGAGCAGTTCTTC
-	TRBV4-3	-	14	TRBJ2-7	CASSQDTDSYEQYF	TGCGCCAGCAGCCAAGATACAGACAGCTACGAGCAGTACTTC
TRBD2	TRBV11-2	once	14	TRBJ2-3	CASKQLAGTDTQYF	TGTGCCAGCAAACAACTAGCGGGCACAGATACGCAGTATTTT
TRBD2	TRBV2	-	15	TRBJ2-5	CASSEALAGQETQYF	TGTGCCAGCAGTGAAGCCCTAGCGGGGCAAGAGACCCAGTACTTC
TRBD2	TRBV4-1	once	22	TRBJ2-3	CASSLSDLRGSSGRTSTDTQYF	TGCGCCAGCAGCCTGAGCGATTTGAGGGGATCTAGCGGGAGGACTAGCACAGATACGCAGTATTTT
TRBD1	TRBV19	-	18	TRBJ1-5	CASRVFVGQGARGQPQHF	TGTGCCAGTAGAGTATTTGTGGGACAGGGGGCGAGGGGTCAGCCCCAGCATTTT
TRBD1	TRBV28	-	14	TRBJ2-1	CATGGHGSYNEQFF	TGTGCCACAGGGGGCCATGGCTCCTACAATGAGCAGTTCTTC
TRBD1	TRBV28	-	14	TRBJ2-7	CASSSRTGSSEQYF	TGTGCCAGCAGTTCTCGGACAGGGTCCTCCGAGCAGTACTTC
-	TRBV19	-	16	TRBJ2-3	CASSIETGMPTDTQYF	TGTGCCAGTAGTATAGAGACAGGAATGCCCACAGATACGCAGTATTTT
TRBD1	TRBV27	-	15	TRBJ1-5	CASSPGTGLNQPQHF	TGTGCCAGCAGTCCCGGGACAGGCCTCAATCAGCCCCAGCATTTT
-	TRBV5-1	-	13	TRBJ2-4	CASSFTDRGIQYF	TGCGCCAGCAGCTTCACGGATAGGGGCATTCAGTACTTC
-	TRBV19	-	12	TRBJ1-3	CAIGSSGNTIYF	TGTGCCATTGGGAGCTCTGGAAACACCATATATTTT
TRBD2	TRBV4-1	-	14	TRBJ2-1	CASSRQRREGLEFF	TGCGCCAGCAGCCGACAAAGGAGGGAGGGCCTGGAGTTCTTC
TRBD1	TRBV5-8	-	15	TRBJ1-2	CASSLLRQGNYGYTF	TGTGCCAGCAGCTTGCTCCGACAGGGGAACTATGGCTACACCTTC
-	TRBV19	-	14	TRBJ1-5	CASSPRGRNQPQHF	TGTGCCAGTAGTCCCAGGGGAAGGAATCAGCCCCAGCATTTT
-	TRBV18	-	12	TRBJ1-5	CASSGTSQPQHF	TGTGCCAGCTCAGGGACTTCTCAGCCCCAGCATTTT
TRBD1	TRBV29-1	-	12	TRBJ2-3	CSAGQGPDTQYF	TGCAGCGCCGGACAGGGACCAGATACGCAGTATTTT
TRBD2	TRBV29-1	-	17	TRBJ2-2	CSAQQGLGTGGSGELFF	TGCAGCGCTCAACAGGGACTTGGGACGGGAGGGTCCGGGGAGCTGTTTTTT
-	TRBV24-1	-	16	TRBJ2-3	CATSAPTTTVADTQYF	TGTGCCACCAGTGCCCCCACAACGACTGTCGCAGATACGCAGTATTTT
-	TRBV2	-	14	TRBJ1-2	CASSEGRAPSGYTF	TGTGCCAGCAGTGAGGGCAGGGCTCCATCTGGCTACACCTTC
TRBD2	TRBV18	-	13	TRBJ2-1	CASSLAGGNEQFF	TGTGCCAGCTCACTGGCCGGGGGGAATGAGCAGTTCTTC
TRBD2	TRBV5-4	-	15	TRBJ2-1	CASSSRLAGDNEQFF	TGTGCCAGCAGCTCCCGACTAGCGGGAGACAATGAGCAGTTCTTC
-	TRBV12-3/TRBV12-4	-	12	TRBJ1-2	CASSPGGNGYTF	TGTGCCAGCAGCCCGGGGGGTAATGGCTACACCTTC
-	TRBV24-1	-	15	TRBJ2-2	CATSRGGPNTGELFF	TGTGCCACCAGCAGAGGCGGCCCGAACACCGGGGAGCTGTTTTTT
TRBD2	TRBV28	-	16	TRBJ2-7	CASSSPGTTRRYEQYF	TGTGCCAGCAGTTCTCCCGGGACTACCCGAAGGTACGAGCAGTACTTC
TRBD1	TRBV5-1	-	13	TRBJ1-6	CASSRDSNSPLHF	TGCGCCAGCAGCCGGGACAGCAATTCACCCCTCCACTTT
TRBD1	TRBV23-1	few	18	TRBJ2-2	CASSRDRGVKKGIGELFF	TGCGCCAGCAGTCGGGACAGGGGAGTAAAGAAGGGAATCGGGGAGCTGTTTTTT
-	TRBV28	-	11	TRBJ2-7	CASSPTYEQYF	TGTGCCAGCAGTCCCACCTACGAGCAGTACTTC
TRBD1	TRBV19	-	16	TRBJ1-1	CASSPRQGDANTEAFF	TGTGCCAGTAGTCCTCGACAGGGTGATGCGAACACTGAAGCTTTCTTT
-	TRBV10-3	-	13	TRBJ1-1	CAISVGTISEAFF	TGTGCCATCAGTGTTGGGACTATTTCGGAAGCTTTCTTT
-	TRBV29-1	-	13	TRBJ2-7	CSVTGGAVNEQYF	TGCAGCGTTACCGGCGGAGCGGTAAACGAGCAGTACTTC
TRBD2	TRBV30	-	15	TRBJ2-3	CAGQWTSGRLDTQYF	TGTGCCGGCCAGTGGACTAGCGGGAGATTGGATACGCAGTATTTT
TRBD2	TRBV25-1	-	18	TRBJ2-7	CASSEHEGLADYSYEQYF	TGTGCCAGCAGTGAACATGAGGGACTAGCGGACTACTCCTACGAGCAGTACTTC
-	TRBV4-3	-	11	TRBJ1-1	CASSPLISAFF	TGCGCCAGCAGCCCCTTAATCTCAGCTTTCTTT
-	TRBV19	-	13	TRBJ2-7	CASSIGHEREQYF	TGTGCCAGTAGTATAGGTCACGAGAGAGAGCAGTACTTC
-	TRBV7-2	-	14	TRBJ2-1	CASSRWGRGNEQFF	TGTGCCAGCAGCCGGTGGGGGCGCGGGAATGAGCAGTTCTTC
-	TRBV4-1	-	12	TRBJ1-3	CASSQGGGILYF	TGCGCCAGCAGCCAAGGGGGCGGAATCCTATATTTT